Detailed here is one T cell receptor beta chain. The CDR3 is 15 amino acids. The trim removed 0 bases at V and 1 base at J, leaving 1 base unmatched. The germline V gene encodes CDR1 SGHDN and CDR2 FVKESK. This specimen belongs to a study of long-term antiretroviral therapy in people with HIV. The assay used was immunoSEQ (version v3.0), run at survey level. Produced via immunoSEQ multiplex PCR; TCRdb's table is partial and in-frame only. The sample shows about 35,000 clones, about 70% of them seen only once. This specimen was unsorted PBMCs, taken 3 years after starting antiretroviral therapy. The chain couples TRBV14 to TRBJ1-1; 8 bases align to TRBD1. This clonotype originated in a man aged 45-65 years with HIV. In DNA, the CDR3 is TGTGCCAGCAGCCAAGACGGGACAGGGAACACTGAAGCTTTCTTT. This encodes CASSQDGTGNTEAFF.